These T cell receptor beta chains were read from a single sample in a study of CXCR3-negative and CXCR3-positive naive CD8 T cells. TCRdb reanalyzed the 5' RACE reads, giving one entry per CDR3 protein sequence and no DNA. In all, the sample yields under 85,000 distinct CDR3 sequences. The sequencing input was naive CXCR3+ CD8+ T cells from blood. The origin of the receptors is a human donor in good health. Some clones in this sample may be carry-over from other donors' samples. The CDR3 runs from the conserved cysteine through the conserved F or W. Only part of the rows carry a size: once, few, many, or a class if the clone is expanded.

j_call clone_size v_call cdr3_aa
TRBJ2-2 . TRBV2 CASRQPPTTELFF
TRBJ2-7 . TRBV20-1 CSRTGDDYEQYF
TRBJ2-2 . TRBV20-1 CSARRVEAGELFF
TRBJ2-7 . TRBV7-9 CASSPRLGNEQYF
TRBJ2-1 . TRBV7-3 CASSPEGAPDNEQFF
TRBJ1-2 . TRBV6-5 CASSTETGYSGYTF
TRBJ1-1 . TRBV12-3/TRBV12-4 CASSLATGPNTEAFF
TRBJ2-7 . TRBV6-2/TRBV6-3 CASSMTPTGVAYEQYF
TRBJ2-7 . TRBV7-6 CASSTRLAGGKSSYEQYF
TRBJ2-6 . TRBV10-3 CAISEEDLGQGKSGANVLTF
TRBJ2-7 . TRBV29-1 CSVEGDPGGGYEQYF
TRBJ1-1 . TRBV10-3 CANRGPNTEAFF
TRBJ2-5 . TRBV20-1 CSAHGLAGGFQETQYF
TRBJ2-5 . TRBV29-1 CSVELPPGQGQETQYF
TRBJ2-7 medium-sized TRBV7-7 CASSSGLGSYEQYF
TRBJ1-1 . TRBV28 CASSDRGNTEAFF
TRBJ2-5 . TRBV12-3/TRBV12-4 CASSETARQETQYF
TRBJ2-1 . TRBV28 CASSPNPYEQFF
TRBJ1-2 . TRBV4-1 CASSQEPRQGDYGYTF
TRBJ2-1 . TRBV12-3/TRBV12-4 CASSFKGGSYNEQFF
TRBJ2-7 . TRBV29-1 CSVPIVRGSSYEQYF
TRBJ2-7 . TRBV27 CASRPGISGDSYEQYF
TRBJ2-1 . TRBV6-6 CASSSRDRVDRQFF
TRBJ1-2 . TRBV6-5 CASSYSSGTLGYTF
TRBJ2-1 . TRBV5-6 CASSLGAGRNNEQFF
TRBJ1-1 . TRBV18 CASSPPPGIGTEAFF
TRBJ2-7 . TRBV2 CASRGDTSYEQYF
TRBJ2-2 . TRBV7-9 CASSPAGLTSGYTGELFF
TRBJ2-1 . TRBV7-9 CASSFLGGADNEQFF
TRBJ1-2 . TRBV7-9 CASSPVAGTGGDGYTF
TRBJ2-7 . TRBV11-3 CASSLAGQGSYEQYF
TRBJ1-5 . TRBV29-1 CSVGTGGPQHF
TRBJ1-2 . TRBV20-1 CSARDYRASYGYTF
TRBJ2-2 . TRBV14 CASSLTVNTGELFF
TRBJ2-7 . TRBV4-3 CASSPSRGRAYEQYF
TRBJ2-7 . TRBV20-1 CSCGDPMWGTYEQYF
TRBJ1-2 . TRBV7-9 CASSSGWGYTF
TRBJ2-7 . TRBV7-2 CASSLNPSYEQYF
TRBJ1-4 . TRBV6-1 CAGQTGPNEKLFF
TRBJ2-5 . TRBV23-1 CASSQSDRVIRTQYF
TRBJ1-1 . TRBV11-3 CASSTDSLNTEAFF
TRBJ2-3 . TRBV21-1 CASSKSHPPGLAATDTQYF
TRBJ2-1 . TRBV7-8 CASSLGGFDEQFF
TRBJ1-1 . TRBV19 CASSFVQLSSEAFF
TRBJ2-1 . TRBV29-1 CSVEIAGGGNEQFF
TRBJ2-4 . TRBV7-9 CASSGRDRGAKNIQYF
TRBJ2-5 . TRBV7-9 CASSLSLAGSYQETQYF
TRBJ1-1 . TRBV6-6 CASSPTGPHFTEAFF
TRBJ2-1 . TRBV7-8 CASSFSGGAWEQFF
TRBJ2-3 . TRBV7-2 CASSSTSGGATDTQYF
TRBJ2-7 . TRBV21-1 CASSKSRYTHEQYF
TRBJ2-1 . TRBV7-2 CASSFSSQSSYNEQFF
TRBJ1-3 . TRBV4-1 CASSQEVPGSGNTIYF
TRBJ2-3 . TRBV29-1 CSFVPIRDTDTQYF
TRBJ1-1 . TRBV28 CASRSLNTEAFF
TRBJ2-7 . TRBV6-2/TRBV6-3 CASSTVTGYSYEQYF
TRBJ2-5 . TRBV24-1 CATSDPNAQGPQGETQYF
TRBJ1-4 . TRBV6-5 CASSYSGRTATNEKLFF
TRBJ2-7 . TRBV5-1 CASSSSGFDEQYF